These 18 T cell receptor beta chains came from one sample sequenced in a study of OX40 agonist ivuxolimab in advanced cancers. Some clones are missing from TCRdb's copy, which holds only in-frame ones; the method was immunoSEQ multiplex PCR. The sample lists about 70,000 clones; 86% were seen once. The sequencing here drew on CD4+ or CD8+ T cells sorted from blood, taken in a trial of the OX40 agonist ivuxolimab. These TCRs come from an adult with an advanced solid tumor such as melanoma, head and neck, liver or kidney cancer.

V is TRBV6-1 and J is TRBJ1-5; D unclear. V was pared by 3 bases and J by 3 bases, with 9 bases between. CDR3 length: 14 residues. Per germline, CDR1 MNHNS and CDR2 SASEGT. The CDR3 sequence is CASSDPGFNQPQHF. In DNA form, the CDR3 reads TGTGCCAGCAGTGACCCCGGGTTCAATCAGCCCCAGCATTTT.

The chain combines TRBV7-2 with TRBJ2-7, with 7 bases identical to TRBD1. Germline values: CDR1 SGHTA, CDR2 FQGNSA. V dropped 5 bases and J dropped 2; count of bases not matched to a gene: 6. This CDR3 has 14 amino acids. In DNA form, the CDR3 reads TGTGCCAGCAGCCGCTCAGGGACAGCCTACGAGCAGTACTTC. The encoded protein is CASSRSGTAYEQYF.

This rearrangement joins TRBV9 to TRBJ2-6; no firm D call. Trimming left V 1 base short and J 0 bases short, with 5 bases between. This CDR3 has 15 residues. Germline V lookup: CDR1 SGDLS, CDR2 YYNGEE. The chain's CDR3 is CASSVIPSGANVLTF. DNA for the CDR3: TGTGCCAGCAGCGTAATCCCCTCTGGGGCCAACGTCCTGACTTTC.

The rearrangement links TRBV6-6 to TRBJ1-1, with D uncertain. Germline V gives CDR1 MNHNY, CDR2 SVGAGI (reference sequence). The V end was cut by 5 bases, the J end by 5 bases, with 21 bases between. This CDR3 spans 16 amino acids. CDR3 in amino acids: CASSLSVGSSGTEAFF. The CDR3 coding sequence is TGTGCCAGCAGTCTTTCGGTTGGGTCTTCGGGGACTGAAGCTTTCTTT.

The chain is built from TRBV6-5 and TRBJ2-7; the D is unclear. The CDR3 is made up of 12 amino acids. Germline V gene lookup returns CDR1 MNHEY and CDR2 SVGAGI. V dropped 4 bases and J dropped 2 bases, with 6 bases sitting between them. The chain's CDR3 is CASSSNPYEQYF. The CDR3 coding sequence is TGTGCCAGCAGTTCTAACCCCTACGAGCAGTACTTC.

This clone was seen a handful of times. This sequence joins TRBV11-3 and TRBJ2-1; TRBD1 might be the D (5 bases). Trimming took 10 bases from V and 3 from J, leaving 7 bases between them. Germline CDR1 reads SGHNT; CDR2 reads YENEEA. The CDR3 has 11 amino acids. The CDR3 region is CATQGYNEQFF. The CDR3 nucleotides are TGTGCCACTCAGGGCTACAATGAGCAGTTCTTC.

This clone was counted once. The chain couples TRBV2 to TRBJ2-1; D is unclear. V was trimmed by 6 bases and J by 7 bases, leaving 19 bases between them. Germline assignment: CDR1 SNHLY and CDR2 FYNNEI. This CDR3 is built from 15 residues. The chain's CDR3 is CASSFTAKVGNEQFF. CDR3 in DNA: TGTGCCAGCAGCTTCACAGCGAAGGTCGGTAATGAGCAGTTCTTC.

V usage is TRBV7-9 and J usage is TRBJ2-7, with 9 bases lining up with TRBD1. V shed 5 bases, J shed 6 bases, and the junction held 8 bases outside the gene matches. The CDR3 length is 14 residues. The V gene's germline CDR1 is SEHNR and CDR2 FQNEAQ (reference sequence). CDR3 loop: CASSVTGTGSEQYF. DNA for the CDR3: TGTGCCAGCAGCGTAACCGGGACAGGGTCCGAGCAGTACTTC.

The J gene is TRBJ1-2, the V gene TRBV9; D not certain. This CDR3 has 14 residues. V shed 0 bases and J shed 4 bases, with 10 bases lying between them. CDR1 SGDLS and CDR2 YYNGEE come from the germline V gene. In DNA form, the CDR3 reads TGTGCCAGCAGCGTAGAGTTGGAGGGCTATGGCTACACCTTC. Protein sequence: CASSVELEGYGYTF.

The rearrangement uses TRBV6-1 and TRBJ1-2, with D unresolved. Trimming pared 0 bases from V and 6 bases from J, leaving 11 bases between. The V gene's germline CDR1 is MNHNS and CDR2 SASEGT. The CDR3 sequence is 14 residues long. The CDR3 is CASSEALHVNGYTF. Written as DNA, the CDR3 is TGTGCCAGCAGTGAAGCGCTTCATGTCAATGGCTACACCTTC.

With respect to this clone: Different DNA sequences within this sample yield the same CDR3. The chain couples TRBV18 to TRBJ1-2; 7 bases fit TRBD1. CDR3 length: 14 amino acids. Germline V CDR1 and CDR2: KGHSH, LQKENI. The V segment lost 3 bases and the J segment 7 bases; nucleotides outside the gene matches: 8. CDR3: CASSPEQGTGGYTF. The DNA of the CDR3 is TGTGCCAGCTCACCGGAACAGGGGACCGGTGGCTACACCTTC.

The table lists this clone with a count of one. V gene TRBV5-4 combines with J gene TRBJ2-1; 7 bases match TRBD1. Germline V gene lookup returns CDR1 SGHNT and CDR2 YYREEE (reference sequence). The CDR3 totals 15 residues. The trim removed 5 bases at V and 3 bases at J, leaving 8 bases unmatched. Written as DNA, the CDR3 is TGTGCCAGCAGTCCGATGACAGGGTTCTACAATGAGCAGTTCTTC. This sequence encodes CASSPMTGFYNEQFF.

The V gene is TRBV28, the J gene TRBJ1-2; D is possibly TRBD1 (6 bases). The CDR3 sequence is 12 residues long. Trimming took off 10 bases at V and 2 bases at J, with 11 bases between the two ends. The germline V gene encodes CDR1 MDHEN and CDR2 SYDVKM. The DNA for the CDR3 is TGTGCCATTCGGACAGCGAACTATGGCTACACCTTC. This sequence encodes CAIRTANYGYTF.

This clone was found once. The chain carries TRBV5-4 and TRBJ1-4; 8 bases agree with TRBD1. The CDR3 has 15 amino acids. The V gene's germline CDR1 is SGHNT and CDR2 YYREEE (reference sequence). V shed 4 bases, J shed 2 bases, and the junction held 4 bases outside the gene matches. CDR3 bases: TGTGCCAGCAGCAGGAGGACAGGGACTAATGAAAAACTGTTTTTT. The encoded protein is CASSRRTGTNEKLFF.

This rearrangement joins TRBV5-1 to TRBJ1-1; 7 bases are a match to TRBD1. Per the germline V gene, CDR1 is SGHRS and CDR2 is YFSETQ. V gave up 0 bases and J gave up 4 bases; unmatched junction bases: 9. CDR3 length: 16 residues. Here the CDR3 DNA reads TGCGCCAGCAGCTTGGCACAGGGGAATCGGGCCACTGAAGCTTTCTTT. Translation: CASSLAQGNRATEAFF.

V is TRBV5-5 and J is TRBJ1-1, with D possibly matching TRBD1 (5 bases). Between the trimmed V and J ends, which lost 0 bases and 7 bases, there was a span of 13 bases. The V gene's germline CDR1 is SGHKS and CDR2 YYEKEE (reference sequence). The CDR3 runs to 14 residues. CDR3: CASSLAGPDFEAFF. DNA for the CDR3: TGTGCCAGCAGCTTGGCGGGGCCTGATTTTGAAGCTTTCTTT.

J is TRBJ1-6 and V is TRBV7-6; 7 nucleotides align to TRBD1. CDR1 SGHVS and CDR2 FNYEAQ come from the germline V gene. After removal of 2 bases from V and 5 bases from J, the junction contained 3 bases not matched to a gene. CDR3 length equals 15 residues. The CDR3 region has the DNA TGTGCCAGCAGCTTACTCGGACAGGATAATTCACCCCTCCACTTT. Translating it yields CASSLLGQDNSPLHF. Combining the CDR3 with reference TRBV7-6 and TRBJ1-6 gives the whole variable domain GAGVSQSPRYKVTKRGQDVALRCDPISGHVSLYWYRQALGQGPEFLTYFNYEAQQDKSGLPNDRFSAERPEGSISTLTIQRTEQRDSAMYRCASSLLGQDNSPLHFGNGTRLTVT.

This rearrangement joins TRBV18 to TRBJ2-5, with D uncertain. The CDR3 runs to 11 residues. Looked up from germline, CDR1 is KGHSH and CDR2 is LQKENI. Deletions cut 3 bases from V and 8 bases from J, with 7 bases between. The CDR3 protein is CASSPDHTQYF. Written as DNA, the CDR3 is TGTGCCAGCTCACCGGACCACACCCAGTACTTC.